The 2 T cell receptor beta chains reported below all come from one sample, sequenced in a study of graft-versus-host responses after intestinal transplantation. Generated by immunoSEQ multiplex PCR, the TCRdb table keeps only in-frame clones and is missing some. The sample has over 15,000 clones, over 75% seen once; the top ten hold about 1.9%. This sample comprised PBMCs, obtained 14 days after transplant. These receptors all come from a human patient who received an intestinal transplant, so some T cells may come from the graft donor.

This chain uses TRBV5-1 with TRBJ2-1, with D tentatively TRBD1 or TRBD2 (5 bases each). Germline values: CDR1 SGHRS, CDR2 YFSETQ. Trimming cost V 2 bases and J 8 bases, with 8 bases left between them. The CDR3 consists of 12 residues. CDR3: CASSLMGDEQFF. In nucleotides, the CDR3 is TGCGCCAGCAGCTTAATGGGGGATGAGCAGTTCTTC.

The chain couples TRBV19 to TRBJ2-2; D remains ambiguous. V shed 0 bases and J shed 2 bases, with 4 bases lying between them. This CDR3 is built from 14 residues. Germline V gene lookup returns CDR1 LNHDA and CDR2 SQIVND (reference sequence). The CDR3 nucleotides are TGTGCCAGTAGTATAGAGACAAACACCGGGGAGCTGTTTTTT. It codes for CASSIETNTGELFF.